The sequence of this T cell receptor (beta chain) was determined in a study of T-cell memory formation after mild COVID-19. Study-wide points: Contracting clones, day 15 to 85, had balanced CD4/CD8, and later expanders favored CD4+. In pre-infection memory, a portion of responding clones appeared, which suggested that cross-reactive memory joined. Clones that contracted clustered mainly in CM and EM if CD4+ and in EMRA if CD8+.

Notes on this clonotype: Antigen: not known.

The germline CDR1 and CDR2 sequences are MGHDK and SYGVNS. Trimming pared 3 bases from V and 4 bases from J, leaving 6 bases between. The CDR3 extends over 12 amino acids. Each CDR3 protein is one row after TCRdb ran MiXCR on the 5' RACE reads. The data show about 310,000 distinct CDR3 sequences, about 16% seen once. This chain joins TRBV25-1 and TRBJ1-1; D ambiguous. Specimen: PBMCs or a T cell subset sorted from them (not recorded which). This TCR was sampled from a man between 18 and 29 years old who had mild COVID-19 (a few samples of this study predate the infection). Cell type and time point are not known. The CDR3 DNA follows: TGTGCCAGCAGTGACCGGGGCACTGAAGCTTTCTTT. Amino acids: CASSDRGTEAFF.